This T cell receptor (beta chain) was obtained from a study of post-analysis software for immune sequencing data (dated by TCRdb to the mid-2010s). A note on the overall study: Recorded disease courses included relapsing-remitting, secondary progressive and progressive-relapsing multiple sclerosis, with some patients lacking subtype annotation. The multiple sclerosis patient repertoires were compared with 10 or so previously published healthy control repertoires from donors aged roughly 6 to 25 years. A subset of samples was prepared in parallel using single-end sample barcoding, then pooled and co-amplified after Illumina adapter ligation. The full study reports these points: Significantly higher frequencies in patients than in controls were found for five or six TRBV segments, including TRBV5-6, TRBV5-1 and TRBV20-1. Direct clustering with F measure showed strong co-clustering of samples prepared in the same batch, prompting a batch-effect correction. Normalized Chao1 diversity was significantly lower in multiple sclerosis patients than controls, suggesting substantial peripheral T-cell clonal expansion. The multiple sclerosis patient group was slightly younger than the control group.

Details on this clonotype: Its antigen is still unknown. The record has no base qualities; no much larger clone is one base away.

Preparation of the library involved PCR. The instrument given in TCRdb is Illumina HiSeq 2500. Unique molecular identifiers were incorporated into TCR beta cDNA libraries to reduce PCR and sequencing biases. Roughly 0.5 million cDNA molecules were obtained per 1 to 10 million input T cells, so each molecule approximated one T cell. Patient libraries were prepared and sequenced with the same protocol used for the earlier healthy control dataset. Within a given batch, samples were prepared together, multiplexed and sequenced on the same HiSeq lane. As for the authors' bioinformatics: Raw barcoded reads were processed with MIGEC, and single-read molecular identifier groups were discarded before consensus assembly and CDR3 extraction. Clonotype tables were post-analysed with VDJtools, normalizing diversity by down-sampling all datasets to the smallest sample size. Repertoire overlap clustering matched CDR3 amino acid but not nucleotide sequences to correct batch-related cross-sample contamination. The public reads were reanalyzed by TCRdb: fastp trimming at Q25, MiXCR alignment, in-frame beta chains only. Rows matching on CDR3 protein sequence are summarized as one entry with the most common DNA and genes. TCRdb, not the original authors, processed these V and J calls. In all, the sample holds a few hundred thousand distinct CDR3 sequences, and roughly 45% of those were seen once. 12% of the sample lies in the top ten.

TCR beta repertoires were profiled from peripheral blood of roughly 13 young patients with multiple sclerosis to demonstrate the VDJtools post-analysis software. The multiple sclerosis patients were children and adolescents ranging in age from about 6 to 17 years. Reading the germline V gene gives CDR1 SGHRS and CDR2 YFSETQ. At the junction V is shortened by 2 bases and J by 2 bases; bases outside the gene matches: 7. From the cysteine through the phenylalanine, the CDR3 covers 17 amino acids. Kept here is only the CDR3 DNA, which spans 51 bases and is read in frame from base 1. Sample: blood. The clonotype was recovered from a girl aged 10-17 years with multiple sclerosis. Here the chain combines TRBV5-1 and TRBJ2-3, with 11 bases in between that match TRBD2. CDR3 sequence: CASSFGALAGVTDTQYF. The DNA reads TGCGCCAGCAGCTTCGGTGCACTAGCGGGAGTCACAGATACGCAGTATTTT.